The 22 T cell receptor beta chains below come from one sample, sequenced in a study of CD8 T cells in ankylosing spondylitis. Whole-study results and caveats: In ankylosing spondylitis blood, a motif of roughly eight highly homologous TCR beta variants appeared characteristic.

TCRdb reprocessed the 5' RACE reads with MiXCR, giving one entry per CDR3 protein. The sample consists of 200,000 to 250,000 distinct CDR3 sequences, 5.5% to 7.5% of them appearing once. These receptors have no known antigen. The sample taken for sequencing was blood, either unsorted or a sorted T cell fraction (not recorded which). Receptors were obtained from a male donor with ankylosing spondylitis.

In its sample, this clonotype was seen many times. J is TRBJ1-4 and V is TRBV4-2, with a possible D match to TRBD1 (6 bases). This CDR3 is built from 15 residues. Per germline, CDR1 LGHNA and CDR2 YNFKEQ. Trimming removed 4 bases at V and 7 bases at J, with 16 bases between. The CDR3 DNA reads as TGTGCCAGCAGCCTTGATTCGGGACAACCTGAAAAACTGTTTTTT. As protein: CASSLDSGQPEKLFF.

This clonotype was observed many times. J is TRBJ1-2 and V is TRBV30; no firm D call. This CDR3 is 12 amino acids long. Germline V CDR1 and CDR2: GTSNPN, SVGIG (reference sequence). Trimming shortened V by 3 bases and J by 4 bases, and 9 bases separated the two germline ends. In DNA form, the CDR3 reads TGTGCCTGGAGAGAGGCCCCCTATGGCTACACCTTC. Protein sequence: CAWREAPYGYTF.

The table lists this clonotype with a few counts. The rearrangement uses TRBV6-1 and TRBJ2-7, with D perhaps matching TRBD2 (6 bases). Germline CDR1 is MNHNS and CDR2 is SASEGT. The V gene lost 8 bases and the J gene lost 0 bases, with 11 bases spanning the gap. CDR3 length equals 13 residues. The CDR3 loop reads CASWGEDSYEQYF. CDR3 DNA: TGTGCCAGCTGGGGGGAAGACTCCTACGAGCAGTACTTC.

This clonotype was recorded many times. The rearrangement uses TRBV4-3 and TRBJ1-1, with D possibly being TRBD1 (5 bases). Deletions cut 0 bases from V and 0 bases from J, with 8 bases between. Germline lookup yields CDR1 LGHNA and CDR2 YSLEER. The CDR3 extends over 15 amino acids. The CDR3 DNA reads TGCGCCAGCAGCCAAGATCAGGGCTTGAACACTGAAGCTTTCTTT. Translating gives CASSQDQGLNTEAFF.

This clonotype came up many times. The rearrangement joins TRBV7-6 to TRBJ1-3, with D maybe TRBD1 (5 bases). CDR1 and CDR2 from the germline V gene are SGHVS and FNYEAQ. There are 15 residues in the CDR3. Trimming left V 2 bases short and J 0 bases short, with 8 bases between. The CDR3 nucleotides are TGTGCCAGCAGCTTACGGACACTCTCTGGAAACACCATATATTTT. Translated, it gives CASSLRTLSGNTIYF.

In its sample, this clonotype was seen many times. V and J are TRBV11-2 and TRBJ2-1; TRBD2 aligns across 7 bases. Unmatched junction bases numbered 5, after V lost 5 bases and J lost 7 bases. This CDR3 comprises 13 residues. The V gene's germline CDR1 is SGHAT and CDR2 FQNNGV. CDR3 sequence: CASSLDSGNEQFF. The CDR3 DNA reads TGTGCCAGCAGCCTGGATAGCGGGAATGAGCAGTTCTTC.

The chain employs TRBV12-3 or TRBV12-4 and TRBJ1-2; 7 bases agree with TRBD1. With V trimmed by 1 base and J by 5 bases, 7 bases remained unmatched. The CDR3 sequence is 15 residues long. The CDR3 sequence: CASSLGIGGEYGYTF. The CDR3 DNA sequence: TGTGCCAGCAGTTTAGGTATAGGGGGCGAGTATGGCTACACCTTC.

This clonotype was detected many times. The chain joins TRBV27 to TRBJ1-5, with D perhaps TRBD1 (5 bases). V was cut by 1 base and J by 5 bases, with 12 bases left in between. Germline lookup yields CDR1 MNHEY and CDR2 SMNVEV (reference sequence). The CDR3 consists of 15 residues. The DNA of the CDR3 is TGTGCCAGCAGTTTATGGTCCGGGGGACATCAGCCCCAGCATTTT. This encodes CASSLWSGGHQPQHF.

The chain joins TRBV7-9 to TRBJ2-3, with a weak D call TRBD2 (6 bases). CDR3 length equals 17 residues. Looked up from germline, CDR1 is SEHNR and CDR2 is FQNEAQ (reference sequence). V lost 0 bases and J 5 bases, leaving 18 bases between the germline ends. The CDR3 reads CASSLALRSGWGDTQYF. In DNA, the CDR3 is TGTGCCAGCAGCTTAGCTTTGCGTAGCGGCTGGGGAGATACGCAGTATTTT.

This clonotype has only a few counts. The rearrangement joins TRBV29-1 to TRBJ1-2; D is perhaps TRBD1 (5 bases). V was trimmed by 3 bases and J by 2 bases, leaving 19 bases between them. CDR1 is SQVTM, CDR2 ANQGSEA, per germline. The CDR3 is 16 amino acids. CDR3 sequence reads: CSVESGPAGRNYGYTF. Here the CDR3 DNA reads TGCAGCGTTGAGTCGGGGCCCGCGGGACGAAACTATGGCTACACCTTC.

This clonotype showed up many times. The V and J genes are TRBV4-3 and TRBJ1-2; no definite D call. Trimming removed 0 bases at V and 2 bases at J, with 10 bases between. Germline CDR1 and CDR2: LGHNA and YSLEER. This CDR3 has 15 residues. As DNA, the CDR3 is TGCGCCAGCAGCCAAGAAGCTGAGCCAAACTATGGCTACACCTTC. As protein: CASSQEAEPNYGYTF.

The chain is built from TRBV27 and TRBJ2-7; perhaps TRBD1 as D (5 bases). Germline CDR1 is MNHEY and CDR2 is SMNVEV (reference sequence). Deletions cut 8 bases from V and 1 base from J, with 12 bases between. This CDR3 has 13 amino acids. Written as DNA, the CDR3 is TGTGCCAGCGGCTGGGGCAGGTCCTACGAGCAGTACTTC. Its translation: CASGWGRSYEQYF.

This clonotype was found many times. In DNA form, the CDR3 reads TGTGCCAGCAGCCTGGGCGCGTCCTACGAGCAGTACTTC. It yields the protein CASSLGASYEQYF. The chain links TRBV3-1 to TRBJ2-7; D not certain. V lost 4 bases and J 1 base, leaving 8 bases between the germline ends. Germline V lookup: CDR1 LGHDT, CDR2 YNNKEL (reference sequence). The CDR3 spans 13 residues.

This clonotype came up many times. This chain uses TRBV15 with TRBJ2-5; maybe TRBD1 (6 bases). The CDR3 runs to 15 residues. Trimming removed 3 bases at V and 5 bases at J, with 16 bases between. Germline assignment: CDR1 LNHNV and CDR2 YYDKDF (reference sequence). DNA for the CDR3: TGTGCCACCAGCAGGATGACAGGCGGCGGGGAGACCCAGTACTTC. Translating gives CATSRMTGGGETQYF.

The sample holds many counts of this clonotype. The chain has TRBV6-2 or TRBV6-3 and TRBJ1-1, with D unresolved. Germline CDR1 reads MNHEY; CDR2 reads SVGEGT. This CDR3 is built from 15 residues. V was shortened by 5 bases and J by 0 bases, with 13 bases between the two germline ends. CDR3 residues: CASSQPADMNTEAFF. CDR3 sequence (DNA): TGTGCCAGCAGTCAGCCTGCGGATATGAACACTGAAGCTTTCTTT.

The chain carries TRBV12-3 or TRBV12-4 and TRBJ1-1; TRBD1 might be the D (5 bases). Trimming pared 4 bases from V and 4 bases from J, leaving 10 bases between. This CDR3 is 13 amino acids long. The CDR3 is CASSWDYRTEAFF. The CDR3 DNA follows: TGTGCCAGCAGTTGGGACTACCGCACTGAAGCTTTCTTT.

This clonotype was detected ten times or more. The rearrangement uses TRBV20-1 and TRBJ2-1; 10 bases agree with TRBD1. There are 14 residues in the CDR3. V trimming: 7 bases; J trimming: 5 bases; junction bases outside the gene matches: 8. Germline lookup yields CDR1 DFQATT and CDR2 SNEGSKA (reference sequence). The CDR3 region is CSGLGQGKDNEQFF. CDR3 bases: TGCAGTGGTCTGGGACAGGGGAAGGACAATGAGCAGTTCTTC.

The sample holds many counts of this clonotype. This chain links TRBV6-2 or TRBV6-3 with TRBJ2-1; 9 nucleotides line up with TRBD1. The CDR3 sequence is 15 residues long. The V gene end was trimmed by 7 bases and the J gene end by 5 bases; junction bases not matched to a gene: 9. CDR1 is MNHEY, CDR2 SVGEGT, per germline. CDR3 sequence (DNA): TGTGCCAGCACTGACCGGACAGGGGAGGACAATGAGCAGTTCTTC. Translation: CASTDRTGEDNEQFF.

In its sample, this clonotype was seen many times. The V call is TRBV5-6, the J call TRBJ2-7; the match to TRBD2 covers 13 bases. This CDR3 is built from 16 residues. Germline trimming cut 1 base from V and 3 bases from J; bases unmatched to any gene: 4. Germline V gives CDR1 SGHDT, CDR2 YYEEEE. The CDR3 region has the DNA TGTGCCAGCAGCTTGACTACTAGCGGGAGGGTCTACGAGCAGTACTTC. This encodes CASSLTTSGRVYEQYF.

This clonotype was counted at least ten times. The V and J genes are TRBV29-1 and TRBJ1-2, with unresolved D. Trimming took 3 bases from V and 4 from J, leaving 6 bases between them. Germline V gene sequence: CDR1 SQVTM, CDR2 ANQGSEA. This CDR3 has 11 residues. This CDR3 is CSVESIYGYTF. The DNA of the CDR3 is TGCAGCGTTGAGAGCATCTATGGCTACACCTTC.

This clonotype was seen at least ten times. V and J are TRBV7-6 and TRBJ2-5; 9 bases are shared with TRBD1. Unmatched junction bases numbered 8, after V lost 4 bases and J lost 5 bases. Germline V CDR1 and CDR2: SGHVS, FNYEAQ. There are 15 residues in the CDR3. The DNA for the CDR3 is TGTGCCAGCAGCTACACCGGGACAGGGAGGGAGACCCAGTACTTC. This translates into CASSYTGTGRETQYF.

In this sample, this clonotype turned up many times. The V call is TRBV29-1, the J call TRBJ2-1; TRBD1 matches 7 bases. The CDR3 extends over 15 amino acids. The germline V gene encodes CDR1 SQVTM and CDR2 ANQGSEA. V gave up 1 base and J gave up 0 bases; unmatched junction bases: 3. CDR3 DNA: TGCAGCGTTGAAGGAGGACAGGACTCCTACAATGAGCAGTTCTTC. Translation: CSVEGGQDSYNEQFF.